The clone carrying this T cell receptor (beta chain) was seen a few times. This CDR3 has 13 amino acids. Germline V gives CDR1 SGHTA, CDR2 FQGNSA. Trimming shortened V by 2 bases and J by 5 bases, and 9 bases separated the two germline ends. This record comes from a study of T-cell reconstitution after alpha-beta-depleted transplantation in children. Unique molecular identifiers were used in preparing the TCRbeta library. From the PCR reads, TCRdb called clonotypes with MiXCR, one entry per CDR3 protein. Here the sample spans 500,000 to 600,000 distinct CDR3 sequences, approximately 29% being singletons.

The J gene is TRBJ2-5, the V gene TRBV7-2; D gene unclear. The TCR sequence derives from a human donor who donated a stem cell graft to a child with aplastic anemia. This material consisted of PBMCs from the stem cell graft donor, taken from the stem cell graft. The DNA for the CDR3 is TGTGCCAGCAGCTTATCGCCCGGGGAGACCCAGTACTTC. Translation gives CASSLSPGETQYF.